This T cell receptor beta chain came from a study of blood T cells in healthy people across ages. Concerning this clonotype: What it recognizes is unknown.

Each individual donor underwent a draw of about 9.9 milliliters of peripheral blood. Study-level results: Naive T cell percentage showed a strong correlation with TCR beta diversity.

A second about 7 to 11 cycle PCR used barcoded and J-beta primers. One entry per CDR3 protein, called by TCRdb with MiXCR from the 5' RACE reads. The profile shows 800,000 to 950,000 distinct CDR3 sequences, under 40% of them singletons. Germline assignment: CDR1 DFQATT and CDR2 SNEGSKA (reference sequence). The CDR3 sequence is 14 residues long. Specimen: blood. This clonotype was obtained from a young man in good health. The rearrangement joins TRBV20-1 to TRBJ1-1; D gene unclear. CDR3 amino acids: CGIDGQFMNTEAFF. DNA of the CDR3: TGCGGGATCGACGGGCAATTCATGAACACTGAAGCTTTCTTT.